Listed here is a single T cell receptor beta chain. The antigen is undetermined. CDR3 length: 16 residues. Germline CDR1 is MGHRA and CDR2 is YSYEKL. The ends lost 3 bases at V and 5 bases at J; junction bases unmatched: 8. The data originate from a study of early T cells in non-severe SARS-CoV-2 infection. The overall study: Bulk RNA from unsorted whole blood was sequenced; chains were unpaired. General observations from the study: VDJdb matching skewed toward anti-spike CD8 responses, missing private and CD4 specificities.

Unique molecular identifiers (one per individual cDNA molecule) were attached. Via MiXCR, TCRdb re-called the 5' RACE reads, giving one row per CDR3 protein. The repertoire includes about 22,000 distinct CDR3 sequences, roughly 4.7% of them detected once, and more than 7% sits in the top ten. The sequenced sample was whole blood. The chain has TRBV4-1 and TRBJ1-4; 8 bases are a match to TRBD1. The TCR sequence derives from an adult who was a healthcare worker with PCR-confirmed SARS-CoV-2 infection or an uninfected control (not recorded which). The CDR3 DNA is TGCGCCAGCAGCCATGGACAGGGTGGAGTAAATGAAAAACTGTTTTTT. Translated, it gives CASSHGQGGVNEKLFF.